Below, 23 T cell receptor beta chains from the same sample are listed, as sequenced in a study of T-cell reconstitution after alpha-beta-depleted transplantation in children. Preparing the TCRbeta library involved the use of unique molecular identifiers. TCRdb reanalysed the PCR reads using MiXCR and keeps one entry per CDR3 protein. The sample holds fewer than 550,000 distinct CDR3 sequences, roughly 10% seen once. This specimen was PBMCs, mostly from graft donor cells, taken 180 days after TCRalphabeta/CD19-depleted stem cell transplant. These receptors originate from a female patient aged 2-15 years who had a stem cell transplant for aplastic anemia, so the T cells may come from the graft donor.

The chain links TRBV4-2 to TRBJ2-7; 9 bases are shared with TRBD1. The V and J ends lost 2 bases and 6 bases, in that order; junction bases with no gene match: 8. This CDR3 contains 15 residues. From germline, CDR1 is LGHNA and CDR2 YNFKEQ. The CDR3: CASSQPTGGLAEQYF. The CDR3 DNA follows: TGTGCCAGCAGCCAACCGACAGGGGGTCTGGCCGAGCAGTACTTC.

This clonotype was observed a handful of times. This rearrangement joins TRBV6-5 to TRBJ2-7, with 9 bases that match TRBD2. The germline CDR1 and CDR2 sequences are MNHEY and SVGAGI. The junction had 13 bases not matched to a gene; V was cut back by 6 bases and J by 4 bases. CDR3 length equals 16 residues. CDR3 DNA sequence: TGTGCCAGCAGAAAGGTTTCGACTAGCGGATCATACGAGCAGTACTTC. Protein: CASRKVSTSGSYEQYF.

This clonotype was observed a handful of times. The rearrangement uses TRBV29-1 and TRBJ2-7; D gene uncertain. CDR1 SQVTM and CDR2 ANQGSEA come from the germline V gene. The CDR3 spans 12 residues. V gave up 4 bases and J gave up 2 bases, with 9 bases separating them. The CDR3 region is CSVADGTYEQYV. For the CDR3, the DNA is TGCAGCGTTGCAGACGGAACCTACGAGCAGTACGTC.

The chain is built from TRBV20-1 and TRBJ2-6; no clear D gene. The germline gives CDR1 DFQATT, CDR2 SNEGSKA (reference sequence). The ends were cut back, 0 bases at V and 0 bases at J, with 9 bases in the middle. The CDR3 has 16 amino acids. DNA for the CDR3: TGCAGTGCTAGAGATCGAGGCCCCTCTGGGGCCAACGTCCTGACTTTC. Encoded protein: CSARDRGPSGANVLTF.

This clonotype occurred a few times. This sequence joins TRBV4-3 and TRBJ2-2, with 11 bases identical to TRBD1. The length of the CDR3 is 16 residues. Germline lookup yields CDR1 LGHNA and CDR2 YSLEER. Unmatched junction bases numbered 6, after V lost 4 bases and J lost 5 bases. The CDR3 spells CASSPTGTGGTGELFF. CDR3 DNA sequence: TGCGCCAGCAGCCCCACCGGGACAGGGGGGACCGGGGAGCTGTTTTTT.

This clonotype was recorded at least ten times. This chain connects TRBV28 to TRBJ1-2; D gene unclear. This CDR3 comprises 13 residues. With 8 bases removed from V and 4 bases from J, the gap between germline ends came to 14 bases. The germline CDR1 and CDR2 sequences are MDHEN and SYDVKM. Written as DNA, the CDR3 is TGTGCCAGCGTTCAGCCCGGCCCCTATGGCTACACCTTC. Its protein is CASVQPGPYGYTF.

This chain connects TRBV7-3 to TRBJ2-1; 8 bases align to TRBD2. This CDR3 has 15 residues. The V gene's germline CDR1 is SGHTA and CDR2 FQGTGA. V was clipped by 4 bases and J by 2 bases; unmatched bases: 4. The CDR3 is CASSSERGTYNEQFF. The DNA for the CDR3 is TGTGCCAGCAGCTCTGAGCGGGGGACCTACAATGAGCAGTTCTTC.

This rearrangement joins TRBV7-9 to TRBJ2-7, with D possibly being TRBD1 (6 bases). In germline, CDR1 is SEHNR, CDR2 FQNEAQ (reference sequence). The CDR3 is made up of 13 amino acids. The V gene lost 8 bases and the J gene lost 4 bases, with 15 bases spanning the gap. The CDR3 DNA sequence: TGTGCCAGCGCCTACCAACAGGGTTACGAGCAGTACTTC. Translating gives CASAYQQGYEQYF.

This clonotype was seen ten or more times. V and J are TRBV25-1 and TRBJ2-5; 11 nucleotides line up with TRBD2. CDR3 length: 16 amino acids. CDR1 and CDR2 (germline): MGHDK, SYGVNS. V shed 8 bases and J 5 bases; nucleotides not matched to a gene: 13. The CDR3: CASGGLAGFRGETQYF. Here the CDR3 DNA reads TGTGCCAGCGGTGGACTAGCGGGCTTCAGGGGGGAGACCCAGTACTTC.

V gene TRBV5-1 combines with J gene TRBJ1-1; 7 positions match TRBD1. Germline CDR1 SGHRS, CDR2 YFSETQ. J lost 1 base, V lost 2 bases, and 8 bases had no gene match. The CDR3 consists of 16 residues. CDR3 region: CASSFGAGGTNTEAFF. The CDR3 coding sequence is TGCGCCAGCAGCTTTGGGGCAGGGGGGACGAACACTGAAGCTTTCTTT.

This clonotype was seen repeatedly, ten times or more. This chain links TRBV28 with TRBJ2-3; no reliable D call. The CDR3 covers 14 residues. V was pared by 1 base and J by 0 bases, with 5 bases between. Germline CDR1 reads MDHEN; CDR2 reads SYDVKM. In DNA form, the CDR3 reads TGTGCCAGCAGTTTATACACTAGCACAGATACGCAGTATTTT. It codes for CASSLYTSTDTQYF. Variable domain in full (rest from reference TRBV28 and TRBJ2-3): DVKVTQSSRYLVKRTGEKVFLECVQDMDHENMFWYRQDPGLGLRLIYFSYDVKMKEKGDIPEGYSVSREKKERFSLILESASTNQTSMYLCASSLYTSTDTQYFGPGTRLTVL.

The chain joins TRBV5-6 to TRBJ2-6; perhaps TRBD1 as D (5 bases). The germline V gene encodes CDR1 SGHDT and CDR2 YYEEEE. V was shortened by 3 bases and J by 2 bases, with 15 bases between the two germline ends. CDR3 length: 17 residues. CDR3 loop: CASSSIRVPPGANVLTF. CDR3 coding DNA: TGTGCCAGCAGCTCGATCAGGGTACCGCCTGGGGCCAACGTCCTGACTTTC.

J is TRBJ2-4 and V is TRBV11-3; the D gene is possibly TRBD1 (6 bases). CDR3 length: 16 residues. CDR1 is SGHNT, CDR2 YENEEA, per germline. V shed 6 bases and J shed 3 bases, with 18 bases lying between them. The CDR3 is CASSLPGALGKNIQYF. The CDR3 nucleotides read TGTGCCAGCAGTCTTCCAGGGGCCCTAGGCAAAAACATTCAGTACTTC. Supplemented by reference TRBV11-3 and TRBJ2-4, the full variable domain reads EAGVVQSPRYKIIEKKQPVAFWCNPISGHNTLYWYLQNLGQGPELLIRYENEEAVDDSQLPKDRFSAERLKGVDSTLKIQPAELGDSAVYLCASSLPGALGKNIQYFGAGTRLSVL.

V and J are TRBV5-1 and TRBJ1-2; 8 positions agree with TRBD1. The CDR3 extends over 14 amino acids. V shed 5 bases, J shed 5 bases, and the junction held 8 bases outside the gene matches. Germline V CDR1 and CDR2: SGHRS, YFSETQ. CDR3 in DNA: TGCGCCAGCAGTACAGGGGGAGAGTGGTATGGCTACACCTTC. Its protein product is CASSTGGEWYGYTF. The whole variable domain, remainder taken from reference TRBV5-1 and TRBJ1-2, is KAGVTQTPRYLIKTRGQQVTLSCSPISGHRSVSWYQQTPGQGLQFLFEYFSETQRNKGNFPGRFSGRQFSNSRSEMNVSTLELGDSALYLCASSTGGEWYGYTFGSGTRLTVV.

This clonotype was picked up a small number of times. For the CDR3, the DNA is TGTGCCAGCAGCCGTCCCGGGACTATTGGACCTGAGCAGTTCTTC. Residues: CASSRPGTIGPEQFF. The chain couples TRBV6-2 or TRBV6-3 to TRBJ2-1; 7 nucleotides line up with TRBD2. Germline trimming cut 6 bases from V and 9 bases from J; bases unmatched to any gene: 14. This CDR3 comprises 15 residues. In germline, CDR1 is MNHEY, CDR2 SVGEGT.

The chain carries TRBV7-9 and TRBJ2-7, with 7 bases that match TRBD1. CDR3 length: 15 amino acids. In germline, CDR1 is SEHNR, CDR2 FQNEAQ (reference sequence). V gave up 3 bases and J gave up 1 base; unmatched junction bases: 6. The CDR3 protein is CASSFQTGRSYEQYF. The CDR3 coding sequence is TGTGCCAGCAGCTTCCAGACAGGGAGATCCTACGAGCAGTACTTC. Combining the CDR3 with reference TRBV7-9 and TRBJ2-7 gives the whole variable domain DTGVSQNPRHKITKRGQNVTFRCDPISEHNRLYWYRQTLGQGPEFLTYFQNEAQLEKSRLLSDRFSAERPKGSFSTLEIQRTEQGDSAMYLCASSFQTGRSYEQYFGPGTRLTVT.

A few counts support this clonotype. The chain has TRBV11-3 and TRBJ2-7; the match to TRBD1 covers 9 bases. J gave up 3 bases and V 0 bases, and 3 bases lay outside the gene matches. This CDR3 is 15 amino acids long. Germline CDR1 SGHNT, CDR2 YENEEA. CDR3 protein: CASSLEGQGDYEQYV. The CDR3 DNA reads as TGTGCCAGCAGCTTAGAGGGACAGGGTGACTACGAGCAGTACGTC.

This clonotype was detected ten times or more. The chain has TRBV20-1 and TRBJ1-5, with 10 bases fitting TRBD1. Germline V gives CDR1 DFQATT, CDR2 SNEGSKA (reference sequence). J lost 7 bases, V lost 0 bases, and 0 bases had no gene match. The CDR3 is made up of 13 amino acids. The CDR3, as DNA: TGCAGTGCTAGAGAGGACAGGGGGCAGCCCCAGCATTTT. Residues: CSAREDRGQPQHF.

The gene calls are TRBV28 and TRBJ2-1, with D tentatively TRBD2 (5 bases). V was pared by 6 bases and J by 12 bases, with 12 bases between. CDR1 and CDR2 from the germline V gene are MDHEN and SYDVKM. This CDR3 comprises 11 residues. CDR3 sequence (DNA): TGTGCCAGCAGGGGGTACCGGGGGCAGTTCTTC. Protein sequence: CASRGYRGQFF.

The chain employs TRBV25-1 and TRBJ1-6; D may be TRBD1 (6 bases). This CDR3 region has 15 residues. From germline, CDR1 is MGHDK and CDR2 SYGVNS. V gave up 2 bases and J gave up 6 bases, with 11 bases separating them. CDR3 coding DNA: TGTGCCAGCAGTGAACACGGGGACATTAATTCACCCCTCCACTTT. This codes for CASSEHGDINSPLHF.

The genes are TRBV15 and TRBJ2-5; unclear D gene. V dropped 0 bases and J dropped 2 bases, with 13 bases sitting between them. Germline CDR1 reads LNHNV; CDR2 reads YYDKDF (reference sequence). This CDR3 has 16 amino acids. CDR3 coding DNA: TGTGCCACCAGCAGAGATTCCACGGCTCGGCAAGAGACCCAGTACTTC. Translating it yields CATSRDSTARQETQYF.

This clonotype has a handful of counts. Given a much more abundant clone one base away, this may be a read error. The V call is TRBV7-2, the J call TRBJ1-4, with 10 bases matching TRBD1. Germline CDR1 SGHTA, CDR2 FQGNSA. This CDR3 is 14 amino acids long. V was pared by 4 bases and J by 4 bases, with 0 bases of the junction left unmatched. The chain's CDR3 is CASSWDRGNEKLFF. CDR3 sequence (DNA): TGTGCCAGCAGCTGGGACAGGGGTAATGAAAAACTGTTTTTT.

The chain joins TRBV28 to TRBJ2-7; D is perhaps TRBD2 (6 bases). The germline V gene encodes CDR1 MDHEN and CDR2 SYDVKM. V was clipped by 5 bases and J by 0 bases, with 11 bases between them. The CDR3 has 14 amino acids. The CDR3: CASSRAGRSYEQYF. The CDR3 nucleotides are TGTGCCAGCAGTCGCGCGGGGCGCTCCTACGAGCAGTACTTC.